These 21 T cell receptor beta chains share one sample of origin, sequenced in a study of technical replicates of blood from several donors. Data came from immunoSEQ multiplex PCR; TCRdb stores just in-frame clones and leaves some out. The data hold under 70,000 clones, with approximately 90% observed a single time. The sequenced material came from PBMCs. The origin of the receptors is a human donor in good health. Some clones in this sample may be carry-over from other donors' samples.

This clone was counted a single time. The chain has TRBV2 and TRBJ1-5; 9 nucleotides align to TRBD1. The CDR3 contains 14 residues. The V and J ends lost 4 bases and 11 bases, in that order; junction bases with no gene match: 9. The V gene's germline CDR1 is SNHLY and CDR2 FYNNEI. The CDR3 here is CASSVGGQGPAQHF. The CDR3 DNA follows: TGTGCCAGCAGTGTAGGGGGACAGGGCCCGGCCCAGCATTTT.

Here the CDR3 reads CASSPGTSGQETQYF. CDR3 nucleotides: TGCGCCAGCAGCCCCGGGACTAGCGGTCAAGAGACCCAGTACTTC. V and J are TRBV4-1 and TRBJ2-5; 11 nucleotides match TRBD2. This CDR3 spans 15 amino acids. Losses at the gene ends were 4 bases for V and 2 bases for J; bases not matched to a gene: 3. Germline V CDR1 and CDR2: MGHRA, YSYEKL.

This chain uses TRBV18 with TRBJ2-1; D uncertain. CDR3 length: 13 amino acids. Germline CDR1 and CDR2: KGHSH and LQKENI. V lost 1 base and J 7 bases, leaving 8 bases between the germline ends. CDR3 in amino acids: CASSPLARNEQFF. Written as DNA, the CDR3 is TGTGCCAGCTCACCACTCGCCAGGAATGAGCAGTTCTTC.

The rearrangement joins TRBV19 to TRBJ1-1, with TRBD1 matching 10 bases. The CDR3 spans 15 residues. Germline V lookup: CDR1 LNHDA, CDR2 SQIVND (reference sequence). V gave up 7 bases and J gave up 3 bases; unmatched junction bases: 8. For the CDR3, the DNA is TGTGCCAGTACAGGACAGGGGGTAGGGGACACTGAAGCTTTCTTT. Its protein is CASTGQGVGDTEAFF. Drawing the rest from reference TRBV19 and TRBJ1-1, the complete variable domain is DGGITQSPKYLFRKEGQNVTLSCEQNLNHDAMYWYRQDPGQGLRLIYYSQIVNDFQKGDIAEGYSVSREKKESFPLTVTSAQKNPTAFYLCASTGQGVGDTEAFFGQGTRLTVV.

The chain employs TRBV9 and TRBJ2-7; D is possibly TRBD2 (6 bases). V shed 4 bases and J shed 5 bases, with 13 bases lying between them. The germline CDR1 and CDR2 sequences are SGDLS and YYNGEE. This CDR3 is 13 amino acids long. This chain's CDR3 is CASSTGRRNEQYF. DNA for the CDR3: TGTGCCAGCAGCACCGGGAGAAGGAACGAGCAGTACTTC.

Regarding this clone: The junction departs from germline at one end; a sequencing error may be responsible. The chain is built from TRBV5-1 and TRBJ1-1, with D possibly matching TRBD1 (6 bases). There are 14 residues in the CDR3. Germline loops: CDR1 SGHRS, CDR2 YFSETQ. CDR3 sequence: CASSRDGQNSEAFF. CDR3 bases: TGCGCCAGCAGCCGGGACGGACAGAACAGTGAAGCTTTCTTT.

V and J are TRBV27 and TRBJ1-1, with D possibly matching TRBD1 (6 bases). The germline V gene encodes CDR1 MNHEY and CDR2 SMNVEV (reference sequence). V was trimmed by 5 bases and J by 3 bases, leaving 13 bases between them. The CDR3 consists of 14 residues. The CDR3 here is CASSPRGGYTEAFF. The CDR3 region has the DNA TGTGCCAGCAGTCCGAGGGGGGGATACACTGAAGCTTTCTTT.

The chain uses TRBV5-6 and TRBJ1-3; D possibly corresponds to TRBD1 (5 bases). Germline V gene lookup returns CDR1 SGHDT and CDR2 YYEEEE. The CDR3 length is 16 residues. V was trimmed by 1 base and J by 0 bases, leaving 11 bases between them. The CDR3 nucleotides read TGTGCCAGCAGCTTGTTTGACAGTCCCTCTGGAAACACCATATATTTT. Amino acids: CASSLFDSPSGNTIYF. The whole variable domain, remainder taken from reference TRBV5-6 and TRBJ1-3, is DAGVTQSPTHLIKTRGQQVTLRCSPKSGHDTVSWYQQALGQGPQFIFQYYEEEERQRGNFPDRFSGHQFPNYSSELNVNALLLGDSALYLCASSLFDSPSGNTIYFGEGSWLTVV.

The rearrangement links TRBV4-3 to TRBJ2-7; 11 positions agree with TRBD2. The CDR3 extends over 16 amino acids. Germline V lookup: CDR1 LGHNA, CDR2 YSLEER. V lost 1 base and J lost 6; bases outside the gene matches: 8. CDR3 protein: CASSQVPGLAVSEQYF. The DNA of the CDR3 is TGCGCCAGCAGCCAAGTTCCGGGACTAGCGGTTTCCGAGCAGTACTTC.

A remark on this clone: One junction end does not reproduce the germline sequence, and a read error may be involved. The chain's CDR3 is CVSSQVTPLAGGPWNTGELFF. The CDR3 DNA reads as TGCGTCAGCAGCCAAGTCACCCCGCTAGCGGGGGGACCTTGGAACACCGGGGAGCTGTTTTTT. The V gene is TRBV4-3, the J gene TRBJ2-2, with 11 bases matching TRBD2. From germline, CDR1 is LGHNA and CDR2 YSLEER. The CDR3 consists of 21 residues.

V gene TRBV5-1 combines with J gene TRBJ2-2; D is possibly TRBD1 (5 bases). This CDR3 is built from 15 residues. Germline V gene lookup returns CDR1 SGHRS and CDR2 YFSETQ. Trimming took off 3 bases at V and 1 base at J, with 10 bases between the two ends. The CDR3 bases are TGCGCCAGCAGCTACGGACACCAGAACACCGGGGAGCTGTTTTTT. It encodes CASSYGHQNTGELFF. The full variable domain, with the rest looked up from reference TRBV5-1 and TRBJ2-2, is KAGVTQTPRYLIKTRGQQVTLSCSPISGHRSVSWYQQTPGQGLQFLFEYFSETQRNKGNFPGRFSGRQFSNSRSEMNVSTLELGDSALYLCASSYGHQNTGELFFGEGSRLTVL.

The rearrangement joins TRBV7-3 to TRBJ2-1; D possibly corresponds to TRBD2 (5 bases). Trimming stripped 5 bases from V and 6 bases from J, with 20 bases between. Germline V gene data show CDR1 as SGHTA and CDR2 as FQGTGA. The CDR3 is 16 amino acids. The CDR3 DNA is TGTGCCAGCAGCGTCATAAGCGGAATCACTTCCAATGAGCAGTTCTTC. This translates into CASSVISGITSNEQFF. The whole variable domain, filled in from reference TRBV7-3 and TRBJ2-1, reads GAGVSQTPSNKVTEKGKYVELRCDPISGHTALYWYRQSLGQGPEFLIYFQGTGAADDSGLPNDRFFAVRPEGSVSTLKIQRTERGDSAVYLCASSVISGITSNEQFFGPGTRLTVL.

The chain combines TRBV29-1 with TRBJ2-2; a possible D gene is TRBD2 (5 bases). This CDR3 region has 16 residues. Trimming pared 4 bases from V and 1 base from J, leaving 16 bases between. Germline V gives CDR1 SQVTM, CDR2 ANQGSEA. The DNA of the CDR3 is TGCAGCGTTGTATCCTCCAGGACTCAGAACACCGGGGAGCTGTTTTTT. It translates to CSVVSSRTQNTGELFF.

This CDR3 is CASGQGRNQPQHF. The CDR3 DNA follows: TGTGCCAGCGGACAGGGTCGCAATCAGCCCCAGCATTTT. This sequence joins TRBV27 and TRBJ1-5; 8 positions agree with TRBD1. The germline V gene encodes CDR1 MNHEY and CDR2 SMNVEV (reference sequence). V lost 8 bases and J lost 2; bases outside the gene matches: 2. The CDR3 has 13 residues.

The gene calls are TRBV10-3 and TRBJ1-2, with D tentatively TRBD1 (5 bases). CDR1 ENHRY and CDR2 SYGVKD come from the germline V gene. The germline V and J ends were trimmed by 6 bases and 8 bases, with 19 bases remaining between them. This CDR3 contains 14 residues. CDR3 coding DNA: TGTGCCATCAGCCGGGACGGAGGGTGGGGGGGCTACACCTTC. Translated: CAISRDGGWGGYTF.

The genes are TRBV4-2 and TRBJ2-1; 10 bases are a match to TRBD2. CDR1 and CDR2 (germline): LGHNA, YNFKEQ. This CDR3 is 18 amino acids long. The ends lost 9 bases at V and 2 bases at J; junction bases unmatched: 16. Written as DNA, the CDR3 is TGTGCCAGTAAGGCGGGTAGTAGCGGGGGGTCGACCTACAATGAGCAGTTCTTC. The encoded protein is CASKAGSSGGSTYNEQFF.

As DNA, the CDR3 is TGTGCCAGCAGCCGACAGGGGTCCTATGGCTACACCTTC. Translated, it gives CASSRQGSYGYTF. The chain links TRBV7-2 to TRBJ1-2; 8 bases are a match to TRBD1. The CDR3 extends over 13 amino acids. Germline assignment: CDR1 SGHTA and CDR2 FQGNSA. V was clipped by 5 bases and J by 4 bases; unmatched bases: 3.

The chain employs TRBV5-8 and TRBJ1-6; 7 positions agree with TRBD1. CDR1 and CDR2 (germline): SGHTS, YDEGEE. This CDR3 is 15 amino acids long. The junction had 6 bases not matched to a gene; V was cut back by 2 bases and J by 7 bases. CDR3: CASSLNRGGNSPLHF. CDR3 nucleotide sequence: TGTGCCAGCAGCTTAAACAGGGGTGGGAATTCACCCCTCCACTTT.

The chain carries TRBV6-5 and TRBJ2-3; 10 bases fit TRBD1. The CDR3 is 15 residues long. Germline CDR1 MNHEY, CDR2 SVGAGI. With 5 bases clipped from V and 2 bases from J, the junction kept 4 bases outside the gene matches. The CDR3 loop is CASSRTGGSTDTQYF. Here the CDR3 DNA reads TGTGCCAGCAGTAGGACAGGGGGTTCCACAGATACGCAGTATTTT.

The rearrangement links TRBV7-9 to TRBJ2-7; TRBD2 is a possible D gene (6 bases). V was cut by 3 bases and J by 4 bases, with 10 bases left in between. The CDR3 runs to 13 residues. Germline CDR1 reads SEHNR; CDR2 reads FQNEAQ (reference sequence). CDR3 loop: CASSFRGTYEQYF. CDR3 bases: TGTGCCAGCAGCTTTCGCGGGACGTACGAGCAGTACTTC.

The V gene is TRBV21-1, the J gene TRBJ1-5; TRBD1, the D gene given by the table, was not confirmed from the DNA. TRBV21-1 counts as a pseudogene. This CDR3 spans 15 amino acids. The CDR3 region is CASSNQDRHNQPQHF. The CDR3 nucleotides read TGTGCCAGCAGCAACCAAGACAGGCACAATCAGCCCCAGCATTTT.